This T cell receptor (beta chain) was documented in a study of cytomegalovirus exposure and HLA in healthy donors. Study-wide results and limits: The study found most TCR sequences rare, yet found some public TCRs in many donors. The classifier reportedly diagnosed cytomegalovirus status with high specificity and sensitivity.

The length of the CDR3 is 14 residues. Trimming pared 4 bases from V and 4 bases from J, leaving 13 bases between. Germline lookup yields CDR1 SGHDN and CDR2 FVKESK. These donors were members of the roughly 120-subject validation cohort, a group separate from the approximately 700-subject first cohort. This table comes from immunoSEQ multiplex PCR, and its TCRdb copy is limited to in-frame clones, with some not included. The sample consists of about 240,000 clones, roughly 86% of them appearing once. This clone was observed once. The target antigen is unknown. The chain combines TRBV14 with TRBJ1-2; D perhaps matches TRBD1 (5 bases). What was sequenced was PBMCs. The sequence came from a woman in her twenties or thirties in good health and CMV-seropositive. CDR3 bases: TGTGCCAGCAGCCCCTCAACAGGTTTCTATGGCTACACCTTC. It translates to CASSPSTGFYGYTF.